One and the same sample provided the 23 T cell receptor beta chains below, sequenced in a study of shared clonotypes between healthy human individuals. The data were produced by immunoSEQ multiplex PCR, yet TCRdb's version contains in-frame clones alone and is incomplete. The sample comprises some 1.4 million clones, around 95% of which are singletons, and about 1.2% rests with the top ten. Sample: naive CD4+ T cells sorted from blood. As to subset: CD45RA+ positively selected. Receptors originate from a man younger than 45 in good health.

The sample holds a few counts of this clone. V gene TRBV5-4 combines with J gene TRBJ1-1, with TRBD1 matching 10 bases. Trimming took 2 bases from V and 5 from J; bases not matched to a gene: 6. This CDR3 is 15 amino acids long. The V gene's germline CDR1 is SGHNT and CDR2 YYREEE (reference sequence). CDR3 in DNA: TGTGCCAGCAGCTTACGGGGACAGGGGATTACTGAAGCTTTCTTT. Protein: CASSLRGQGITEAFF.

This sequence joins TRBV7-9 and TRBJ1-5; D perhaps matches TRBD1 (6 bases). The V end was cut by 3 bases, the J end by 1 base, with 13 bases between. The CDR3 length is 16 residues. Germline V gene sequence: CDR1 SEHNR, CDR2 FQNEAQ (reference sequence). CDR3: CASSFGQRLSNQPQHF. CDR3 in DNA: TGTGCCAGCAGCTTTGGACAGAGGTTAAGCAATCAGCCCCAGCATTTT.

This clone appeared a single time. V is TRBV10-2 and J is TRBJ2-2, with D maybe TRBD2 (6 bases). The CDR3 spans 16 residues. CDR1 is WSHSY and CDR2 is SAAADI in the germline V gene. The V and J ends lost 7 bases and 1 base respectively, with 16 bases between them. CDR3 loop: CASINPGTGNTGELFF. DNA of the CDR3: TGCGCCAGCATAAACCCCGGGACTGGGAACACCGGGGAGCTGTTTTTT.

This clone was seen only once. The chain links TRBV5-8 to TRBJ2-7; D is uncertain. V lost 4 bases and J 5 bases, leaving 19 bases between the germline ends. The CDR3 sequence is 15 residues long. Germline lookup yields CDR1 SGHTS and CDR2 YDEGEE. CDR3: CASSLDVGPRHEQYF. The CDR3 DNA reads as TGTGCCAGCAGCCTTGACGTGGGTCCACGCCACGAGCAGTACTTC.

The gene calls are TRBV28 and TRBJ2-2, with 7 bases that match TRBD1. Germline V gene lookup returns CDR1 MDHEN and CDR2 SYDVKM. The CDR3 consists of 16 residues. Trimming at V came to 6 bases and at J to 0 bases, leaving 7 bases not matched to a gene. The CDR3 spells CASRSSGTANTGELFF. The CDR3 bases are TGTGCCAGCAGATCATCCGGGACAGCGAACACCGGGGAGCTGTTTTTT.

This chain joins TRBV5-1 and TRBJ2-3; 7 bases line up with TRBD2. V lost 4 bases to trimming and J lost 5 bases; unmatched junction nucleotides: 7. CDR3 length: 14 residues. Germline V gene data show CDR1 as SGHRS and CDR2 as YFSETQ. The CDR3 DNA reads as TGCGCCAGCAGCGGCCAGGGAGGGCGAGATACGCAGTATTTT. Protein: CASSGQGGRDTQYF.

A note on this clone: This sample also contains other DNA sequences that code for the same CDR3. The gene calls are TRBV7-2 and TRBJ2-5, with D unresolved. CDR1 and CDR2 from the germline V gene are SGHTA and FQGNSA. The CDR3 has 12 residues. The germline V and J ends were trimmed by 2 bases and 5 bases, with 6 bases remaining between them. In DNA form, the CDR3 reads TGTGCCAGCAGCTTAAGTCGCGAGACCCAGTACTTC. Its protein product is CASSLSRETQYF.

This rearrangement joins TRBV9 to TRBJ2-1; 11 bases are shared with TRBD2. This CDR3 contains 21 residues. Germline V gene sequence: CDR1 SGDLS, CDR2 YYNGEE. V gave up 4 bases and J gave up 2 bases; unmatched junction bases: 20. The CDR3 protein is CASSPFLSGLAGLDAYNEQFF. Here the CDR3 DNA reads TGTGCCAGCAGCCCCTTCCTCTCCGGACTAGCGGGCCTCGACGCCTACAATGAGCAGTTCTTC.

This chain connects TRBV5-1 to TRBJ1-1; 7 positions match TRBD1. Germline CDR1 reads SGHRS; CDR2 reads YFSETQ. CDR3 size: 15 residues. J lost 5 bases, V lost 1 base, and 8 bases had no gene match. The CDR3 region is CASSLNPTGPTEAFF. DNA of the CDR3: TGCGCCAGCAGCTTGAACCCGACAGGGCCGACTGAAGCTTTCTTT.

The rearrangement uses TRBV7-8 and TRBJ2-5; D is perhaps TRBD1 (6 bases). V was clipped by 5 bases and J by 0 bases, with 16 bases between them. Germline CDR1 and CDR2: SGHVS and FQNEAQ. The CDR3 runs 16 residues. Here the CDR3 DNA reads TGTGCCAGCAGCGACGTGGGGGCCCCGTACCAAGAGACCCAGTACTTC. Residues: CASSDVGAPYQETQYF.

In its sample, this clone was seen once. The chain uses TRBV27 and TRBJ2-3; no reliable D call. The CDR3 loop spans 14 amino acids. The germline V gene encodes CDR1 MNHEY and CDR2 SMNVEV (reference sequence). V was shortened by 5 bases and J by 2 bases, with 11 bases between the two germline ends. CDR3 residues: CASSPQTDTDTQYF. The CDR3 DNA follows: TGTGCCAGCAGTCCCCAGACCGACACAGATACGCAGTATTTT.

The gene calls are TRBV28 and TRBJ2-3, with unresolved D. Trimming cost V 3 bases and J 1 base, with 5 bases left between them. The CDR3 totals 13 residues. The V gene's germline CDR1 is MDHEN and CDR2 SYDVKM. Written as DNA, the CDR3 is TGTGCCAGCAGTTTCGTGGGCACAGATACGCAGTATTTT. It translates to CASSFVGTDTQYF.

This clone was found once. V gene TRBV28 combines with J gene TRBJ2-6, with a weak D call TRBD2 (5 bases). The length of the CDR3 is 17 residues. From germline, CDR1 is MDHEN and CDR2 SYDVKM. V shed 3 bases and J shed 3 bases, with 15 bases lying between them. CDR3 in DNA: TGTGCCAGCAGTTTGAATGCGGGTATTTATGGGGCCAACGTCCTGACTTTC. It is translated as CASSLNAGIYGANVLTF.

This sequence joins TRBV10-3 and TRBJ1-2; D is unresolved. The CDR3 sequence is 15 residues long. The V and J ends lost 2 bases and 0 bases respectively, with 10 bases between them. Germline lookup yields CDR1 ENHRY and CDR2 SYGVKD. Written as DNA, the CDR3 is TGTGCCATCAGTGAGCTCCCGACTGCTAACTATGGCTACACCTTC. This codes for CAISELPTANYGYTF.

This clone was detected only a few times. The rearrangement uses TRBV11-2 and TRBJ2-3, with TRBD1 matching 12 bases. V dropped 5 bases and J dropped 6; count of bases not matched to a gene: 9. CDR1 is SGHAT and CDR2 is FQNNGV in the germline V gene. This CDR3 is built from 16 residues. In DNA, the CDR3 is TGTGCCAGCAGCCCCGGGACAGGGGGCCGCAAGGATACGCAGTATTTT. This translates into CASSPGTGGRKDTQYF.

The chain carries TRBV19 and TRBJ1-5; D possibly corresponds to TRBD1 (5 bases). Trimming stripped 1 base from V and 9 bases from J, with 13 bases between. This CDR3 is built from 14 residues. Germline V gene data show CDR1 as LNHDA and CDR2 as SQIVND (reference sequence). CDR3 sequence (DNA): TGTGCCAGTAGTATAGTGAGGGCCCAGGGGCCCCAGCATTTT. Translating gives CASSIVRAQGPQHF.

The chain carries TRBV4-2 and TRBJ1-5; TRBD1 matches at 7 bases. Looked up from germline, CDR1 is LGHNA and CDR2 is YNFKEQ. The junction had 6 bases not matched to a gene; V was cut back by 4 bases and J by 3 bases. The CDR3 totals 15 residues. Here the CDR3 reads CASSPPGQPNQPQHF. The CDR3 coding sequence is TGTGCCAGCAGCCCTCCGGGACAGCCCAATCAGCCCCAGCATTTT.

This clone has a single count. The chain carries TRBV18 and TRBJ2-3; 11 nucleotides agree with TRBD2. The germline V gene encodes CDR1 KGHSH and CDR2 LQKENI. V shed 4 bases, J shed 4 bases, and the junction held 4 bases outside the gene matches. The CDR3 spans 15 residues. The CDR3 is CASSLKLAGADTQYF. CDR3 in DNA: TGTGCCAGCTCACTCAAACTAGCGGGAGCAGATACGCAGTATTTT.

The CDR3 sequence is CAWSGTGTLTYEQYF. CDR3 nucleotide sequence: TGTGCCTGGAGTGGGACAGGAACACTTACCTACGAGCAGTACTTC. The chain has TRBV30 and TRBJ2-7, with 7 bases fitting TRBD1. The CDR3 is 15 residues long. The germline CDR1 and CDR2 sequences are GTSNPN and SVGIG (reference sequence). The V and J ends lost 1 base and 2 bases, in that order; junction bases with no gene match: 8.

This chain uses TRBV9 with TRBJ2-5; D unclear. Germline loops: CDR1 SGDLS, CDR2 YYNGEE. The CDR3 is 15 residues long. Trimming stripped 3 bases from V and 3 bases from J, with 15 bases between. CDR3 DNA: TGTGCCAGCAGCGCGGACGTCCCGACAAAAGAGACCCAGTACTTC. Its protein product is CASSADVPTKETQYF.

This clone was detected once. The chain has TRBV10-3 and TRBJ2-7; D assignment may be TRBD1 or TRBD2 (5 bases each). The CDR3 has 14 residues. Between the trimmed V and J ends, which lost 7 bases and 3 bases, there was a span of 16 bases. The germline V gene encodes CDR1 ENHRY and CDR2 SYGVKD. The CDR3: CAIKAEAGSYEQYF. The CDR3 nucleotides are TGTGCCATCAAGGCCGAGGCAGGGAGCTACGAGCAGTACTTC.

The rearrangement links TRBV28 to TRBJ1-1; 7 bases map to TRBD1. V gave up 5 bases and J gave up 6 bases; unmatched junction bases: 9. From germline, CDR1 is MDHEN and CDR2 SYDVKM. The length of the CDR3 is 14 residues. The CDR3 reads CASSVGQVASEAFF. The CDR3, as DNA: TGTGCCAGCAGTGTCGGACAGGTAGCATCTGAAGCTTTCTTT.

CDR3 loop: CASSRAQGANEKLFF. Written as DNA, the CDR3 is TGTGCCAGCAGCCGCGCCCAGGGGGCTAATGAAAAACTGTTTTTT. V usage is TRBV9 and J usage is TRBJ1-4; 7 positions match TRBD1. Looked up from germline, CDR1 is SGDLS and CDR2 is YYNGEE. V shed 4 bases and J 3 bases; nucleotides not matched to a gene: 6. The CDR3 has 15 residues.